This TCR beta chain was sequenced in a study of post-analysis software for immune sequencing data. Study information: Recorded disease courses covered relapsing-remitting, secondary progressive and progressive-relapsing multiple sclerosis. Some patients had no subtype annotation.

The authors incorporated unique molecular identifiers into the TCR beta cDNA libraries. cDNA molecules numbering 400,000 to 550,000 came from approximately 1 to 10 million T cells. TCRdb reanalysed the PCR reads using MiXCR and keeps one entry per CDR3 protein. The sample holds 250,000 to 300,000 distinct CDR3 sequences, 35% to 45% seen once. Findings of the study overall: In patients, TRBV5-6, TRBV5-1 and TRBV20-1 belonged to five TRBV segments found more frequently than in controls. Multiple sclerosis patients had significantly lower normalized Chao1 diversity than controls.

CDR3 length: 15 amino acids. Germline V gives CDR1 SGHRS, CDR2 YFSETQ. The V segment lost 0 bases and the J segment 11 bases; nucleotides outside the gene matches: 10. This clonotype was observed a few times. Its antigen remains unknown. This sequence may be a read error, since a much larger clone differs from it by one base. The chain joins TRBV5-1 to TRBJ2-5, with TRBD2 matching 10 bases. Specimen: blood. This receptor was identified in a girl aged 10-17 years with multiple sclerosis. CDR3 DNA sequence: TGCGCCAGCAGCTTGGTCCCTAGCGGGAGTATTGAGCAGTACTTC. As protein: CASSLVPSGSIEQYF.